The 5 T cell receptor beta chains below come from one sample, sequenced in a study of T cells in Graves' hyperthyroidism and ophthalmopathy. Researchers took RNA transcripts and amplified the TCR beta CDR3 regions from them. HTBI primers were employed in a first-round RT-PCR of the TCR CDR3. TCRdb re-called the multiplex PCR reads with MiXCR, one entry per CDR3 protein. The sample carries nearly 600,000 distinct CDR3 sequences, 12% to 15% recorded once. Material for sequencing was blood. All receptors derive from a woman younger than 30 with Graves' ophthalmopathy.

This clonotype was picked up many times. V gene TRBV5-6 combines with J gene TRBJ2-7; the D gene is possibly TRBD2 (5 bases). CDR1 and CDR2 (germline): SGHDT, YYEEEE. The length of the CDR3 is 14 residues. Trimming took off 0 bases at V and 3 bases at J, with 10 bases between the two ends. As DNA, the CDR3 is TGTGCCAGCAGCTTGGCGGCTAGCAGCTACGAGCAGTACTTC. Protein product: CASSLAASSYEQYF. Full variable domain (outside the CDR3, taken from reference TRBV5-6 and TRBJ2-7): DAGVTQSPTHLIKTRGQQVTLRCSPKSGHDTVSWYQQALGQGPQFIFQYYEEEERQRGNFPDRFSGHQFPNYSSELNVNALLLGDSALYLCASSLAASSYEQYFGPGTRLTVT.

In its sample, this clonotype was seen a few times. The DNA for the CDR3 is TGTGCCAGCAGCCGGAGGACGAGCGGGGAAAACATTCAGTACTTC. Its protein is CASSRRTSGENIQYF. The genes are TRBV7-2 and TRBJ2-4, with 7 nucleotides matching TRBD2. CDR3 length: 15 amino acids. Germline loops: CDR1 SGHTA, CDR2 FQGNSA. V dropped 5 bases and J dropped 5; count of bases not matched to a gene: 9. The full variable domain, rest sourced from reference TRBV7-2 and TRBJ2-4, is GAGVSQSPSNKVTEKGKDVELRCDPISGHTALYWYRQSLGQGLEFLIYFQGNSAPDKSGLPSDRFSAERTGGSVSTLTIQRTQQEDSAVYLCASSRRTSGENIQYFGAGTRLSVL.

The V and J genes are TRBV29-1 and TRBJ1-2, with 10 bases lining up with TRBD1. V lost 1 base to trimming and J lost 3 bases; unmatched junction nucleotides: 11. This CDR3 is 17 amino acids long. Germline V lookup: CDR1 SQVTM, CDR2 ANQGSEA. Here the CDR3 reads CSVEVPPGQGLDYGYTF. The CDR3 DNA sequence: TGCAGCGTTGAAGTACCCCCGGGACAGGGGTTGGACTATGGCTACACCTTC.

This clonotype was detected only a few times. The chain has TRBV9 and TRBJ1-2; D is uncertain. The V and J ends lost 1 base and 5 bases respectively, with 6 bases between them. Germline V lookup: CDR1 SGDLS, CDR2 YYNGEE. The CDR3 has 12 amino acids. The CDR3 loop reads CASSVSGYGYTF. The DNA for the CDR3 is TGTGCCAGCAGCGTAAGTGGTTATGGCTACACCTTC.

This clonotype came up a few times. The chain joins TRBV7-9 to TRBJ1-3, with 10 bases identical to TRBD1. Losses at the gene ends were 5 bases for V and 1 base for J; bases not matched to a gene: 11. The CDR3 has 18 amino acids. CDR1 and CDR2 (germline): SEHNR, FQNEAQ (reference sequence). The CDR3 protein is CASSDGDRGALSGNTIYF. CDR3 in DNA: TGTGCCAGCAGCGACGGGGACAGGGGAGCGTTGTCTGGAAACACCATATATTTT.